This TCR beta chain stems from a study of Ad26.COV2.S vaccination and SARS-CoV-2 variants. Study-wide results and caveats: Responses of spike-specific T cells (both CD8+ and CD4+) reportedly showed substantial breadth after vaccination. People who got the vaccine or the placebo had similar non-spike TCR breadth. Breadth and depth estimates from TCRs may understate total T cell responses.

Generated by immunoSEQ multiplex PCR, the TCRdb table keeps only in-frame clones and is missing some. This sample yields tens of thousands of clones, of which roughly four fifths are seen a single time; about half belongs to the top ten. As to this clone: The antigen is not known.

The V gene's germline CDR1 is MNHEY and CDR2 SMNVEV (reference sequence). V gave up 5 bases and J gave up 0 bases; unmatched junction bases: 4. The CDR3 extends over 16 amino acids. Sequencing was performed on peripheral blood, taken after recovery from COVID-19. The source is a human donor who had recovered from COVID-19. The rearrangement links TRBV27 to TRBJ1-6; TRBD1 aligns across 7 bases. CDR3 bases: TGTGCCAGCAGTGGAGGGGGCAGCTCCTATAATTCACCCCTCCACTTT. Residues: CASSGGGSSYNSPLHF.